The 14 T cell receptor beta chains presented below share a single source sample, sequenced in a study of breast tumors, draining lymph nodes, adjacent tissues. TCRdb recomputed calls from the multiplex PCR reads with MiXCR, one row per CDR3 protein. Of around 300,000 distinct CDR3 sequences in the sample, under 35% were seen once. Breast cancer patients provided tissue from their axillary draining lymph nodes. Sequenced sample: axillary lymph node tissue. Receptors were obtained from a female donor with breast cancer. Some clones in this sample may be carry-over from other donors' samples.

Turning to this clonotype: A single base separates this from a much larger clone, so it may be a read error. The chain's CDR3 is CASSFSGRYNEQSF. The CDR3 region has the DNA TGTGCCAGCAGCTTTAGCGGACGCTACAATGAGCAGTCCTTC. The J gene is TRBJ2-1, the V gene TRBV11-2; weak D call: TRBD2 (6 bases). Looked up from germline, CDR1 is SGHAT and CDR2 is FQNNGV. CDR3 length equals 14 residues.

The sample holds many counts of this clonotype. The chain carries TRBV28 and TRBJ1-4; D gene ambiguous. The CDR3 covers 13 residues. Trimming took off 8 bases at V and 4 bases at J, with 11 bases between the two ends. CDR1 MDHEN and CDR2 SYDVKM come from the germline V gene. Here the CDR3 reads CASYRRDNEKLFF. DNA of the CDR3: TGTGCCAGCTATCGACGGGATAATGAAAAACTGTTTTTT.

This clonotype was found many times. This chain joins TRBV6-4 and TRBJ2-3, with D maybe TRBD2 (5 bases). This CDR3 has 13 amino acids. Germline CDR1 MRHNA, CDR2 SNTAGT. V lost 9 bases and J 5 bases, leaving 15 bases between the germline ends. The DNA of the CDR3 is TGTGCCAGTAGCGCGGAATTACGAGATACGCAGTATTTT. Amino acid sequence: CASSAELRDTQYF.

At least ten counts were recorded for this clonotype. V gene TRBV5-1 combines with J gene TRBJ2-2; 13 bases align to TRBD2. CDR3 length equals 18 residues. J gave up 0 bases and V 1 base, and 3 bases lay outside the gene matches. Germline V gene lookup returns CDR1 SGHRS and CDR2 YFSETQ. The CDR3 bases are TGCGCCAGCAGCTTGACTAGCGGGAGGGCCGCGAACACCGGGGAGCTGTTTTTT. Its translation: CASSLTSGRAANTGELFF.

There are many counts of this clonotype. The chain employs TRBV20-1 and TRBJ2-1; 10 nucleotides agree with TRBD2. This CDR3 has 16 residues. V lost 2 bases to trimming and J lost 4 bases; unmatched junction nucleotides: 8. Per germline, CDR1 DFQATT and CDR2 SNEGSKA (reference sequence). This CDR3 reads CSARRPSGGQYNEQFF. CDR3 nucleotides: TGCAGTGCTAGACGCCCTAGCGGGGGACAATACAATGAGCAGTTCTTC.

With regard to this clonotype: One junction end does not reproduce the germline sequence, and a read error may be involved. This chain joins TRBV4-1 and TRBJ2-2; maybe TRBD2 (6 bases). Germline CDR1 is MGHRA and CDR2 is YSYEKL. CDR3 length: 13 residues. The CDR3 nucleotides read TGCGCCAGCCACAACTCGAACACCCGGGAGCTGGTTTTT. Its protein product is CASHNSNTRELVF.

Points on this clonotype: Possible read error: a much larger clone is one base away. The chain carries TRBV20-1 and TRBJ2-7, with D possibly TRBD2 on 6 matching bases. The germline gives CDR1 DFQATT, CDR2 SNEGSKA (reference sequence). This CDR3 region has 14 residues. The V and J ends lost 5 bases and 6 bases respectively, with 20 bases between them. The CDR3: CSASSQLAPFEQYF. The CDR3 bases are TGCAGTGCTTCATCCCAACTAGCCCCCTTCGAGCAGTACTTC.

The genes are TRBV9 and TRBJ2-2, with 11 nucleotides matching TRBD1. Germline lookup yields CDR1 SGDLS and CDR2 YYNGEE. V lost 0 bases, J lost 7 bases, and 5 bases stayed unmatched. The CDR3 loop spans 16 amino acids. The CDR3 nucleotides are TGTGCCAGCAGCGTAGCGGGACAGGGGGTTGGCGGGGAGCTGTTTTTT. Protein: CASSVAGQGVGGELFF.

This clonotype was recorded at least ten times. The chain joins TRBV10-3 to TRBJ2-3; TRBD2 might be the D (6 bases). Germline CDR1 and CDR2: ENHRY and SYGVKD. The ends were cut back, 4 bases at V and 2 bases at J, with 10 bases in the middle. The CDR3 sequence is 14 residues long. The chain's CDR3 is CAISAAGPTDTQYF. DNA for the CDR3: TGTGCCATCAGTGCAGCGGGCCCCACAGATACGCAGTATTTT.

Regarding this clonotype: A much larger clone lies a single base off, so this may be a read error. The chain recombines TRBV3-1 with TRBJ1-4; D not certain. The germline CDR1 and CDR2 sequences are LGHDT and YNNKEL (reference sequence). The CDR3 sequence is 15 residues long. This chain's CDR3 is CASNQDRAARQKLFF. In DNA form, the CDR3 reads TGTGCCAGCAACCAAGATCGGGCAGCCCGGCAAAAACTGTTTTTT.

This clonotype has just a few counts. One end of the junction is discordant with germline, which a read error may explain. V and J are TRBV6-2 or TRBV6-3 and TRBJ2-5; the match to TRBD2 covers 7 bases. The germline V gene encodes CDR1 MNHEY and CDR2 SVGEGT. The CDR3 is 16 amino acids. CDR3 bases: TGTACCAGCAGTGCCCCTGTGAGGGAGGGCAGGGAGACCCAGTACTTC. Residues: CTSSAPVREGRETQYF.

This clonotype was found many times. The V and J genes are TRBV24-1 and TRBJ2-1; 12 positions match TRBD2. Losses at the gene ends were 2 bases for V and 4 bases for J; bases not matched to a gene: 5. Looked up from germline, CDR1 is KGHDR and CDR2 is SFDVKD. The CDR3 length is 17 residues. The CDR3 protein is CATSDSWTSGTYNEQFF. CDR3 nucleotide sequence: TGTGCCACCAGTGATTCCTGGACTAGCGGGACGTACAATGAGCAGTTCTTC.

The V and J genes are TRBV20-1 and TRBJ1-2; 8 nucleotides align to TRBD1. Germline CDR1 DFQATT, CDR2 SNEGSKA (reference sequence). With 5 bases clipped from V and 6 bases from J, the junction kept 5 bases outside the gene matches. This CDR3 has 12 amino acids. The CDR3 protein is CSAEDRDDGYTF. In nucleotides, the CDR3 is TGCAGTGCTGAGGACAGGGACGATGGCTACACCTTC.

As for this clonotype: This could be a read error, since a much larger clone is one nucleotide away. The V and J genes are TRBV10-3 and TRBJ1-5, with D perhaps TRBD1 (5 bases). This CDR3 region has 12 residues. Germline V lookup: CDR1 ENHRY, CDR2 SYGVKD. V lost 10 bases to trimming and J lost 2 bases, with 9 bases between them. Here the CDR3 DNA reads TGTGCCACCAGGGACGGCAATCAGCCCCAGCATTTT. Translation: CATRDGNQPQHF.